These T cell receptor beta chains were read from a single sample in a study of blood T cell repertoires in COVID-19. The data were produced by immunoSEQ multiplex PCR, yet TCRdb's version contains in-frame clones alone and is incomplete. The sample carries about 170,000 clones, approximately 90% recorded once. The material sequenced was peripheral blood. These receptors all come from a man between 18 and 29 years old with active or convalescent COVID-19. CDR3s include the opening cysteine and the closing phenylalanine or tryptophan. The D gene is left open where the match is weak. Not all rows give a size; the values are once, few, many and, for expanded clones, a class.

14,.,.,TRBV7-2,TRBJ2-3,CASSLVKLWDTQYF,TGTGCCAGCAGCTTAGTAAAACTCTGGGATACGCAGTATTTT
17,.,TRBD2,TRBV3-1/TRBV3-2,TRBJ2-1,CASSPRLAGGPFDEQFF,TGTGCCAGCAGCCCGCGACTAGCGGGAGGGCCGTTTGATGAGCAGTTCTTC
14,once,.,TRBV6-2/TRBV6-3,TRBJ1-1,CASSYKDSRAEAFF,TGTGCCAGCAGTTACAAGGACAGTCGCGCTGAAGCTTTCTTT
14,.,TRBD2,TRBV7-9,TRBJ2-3,CASGRAGGTDTQYF,TGTGCCAGCGGTCGGGCGGGGGGCACAGATACGCAGTATTTT
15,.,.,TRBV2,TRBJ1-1,CASSVGGLMNTEAFF,TGTGCCAGCAGTGTGGGGGGGCTCATGAACACTGAAGCTTTCTTT
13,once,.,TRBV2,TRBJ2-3,CASSYSRMDTQYF,TGTGCCAGCAGCTATAGCAGAATGGATACGCAGTATTTT
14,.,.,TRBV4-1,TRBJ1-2,CASSGGPAHYGYTF,TGCGCCAGCAGCGGAGGCCCGGCTCACTATGGCTACACCTTC
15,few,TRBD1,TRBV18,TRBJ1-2,CASSPIDRGAIGYTF,TGTGCCAGCTCACCGATCGACAGGGGAGCCATCGGCTACACCTTC
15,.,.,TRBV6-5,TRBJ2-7,CASSINRVVRYEQYF,TGTGCCAGCAGTATAAACAGGGTAGTCCGATACGAGCAGTACTTC
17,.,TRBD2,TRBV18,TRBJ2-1,CASSPRTSGGTYNEQFF,TGTGCCAGCTCACCGCGGACTAGCGGGGGGACCTACAATGAGCAGTTCTTC
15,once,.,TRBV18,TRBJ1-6,CASSPPGREGSPLHF,TGTGCCAGCTCACCACCGGGCAGGGAGGGCTCACCCCTCCACTTT
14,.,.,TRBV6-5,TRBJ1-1,CASSSWTSNTEAFF,TGTGCCAGCAGTTCGTGGACTTCGAACACTGAAGCTTTCTTT
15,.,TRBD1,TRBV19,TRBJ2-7,CASSLGQSSFYEQYF,TGTGCCAGTAGCCTGGGACAGAGTTCCTTCTACGAGCAGTACTTC
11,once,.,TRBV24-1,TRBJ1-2,CATRGGKGYTF,TGTGCCACCAGGGGGGGGAAAGGCTACACCTTC
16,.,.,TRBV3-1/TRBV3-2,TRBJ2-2,CASSHIAGGRPGELFF,TGTGCCAGCAGCCACATCGCGGGCGGTCGGCCCGGGGAGCTGTTTTTT
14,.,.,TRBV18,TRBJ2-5,CASSPVEGLETQYF,TGTGCCAGCTCACCAGTGGAGGGGCTAGAGACCCAGTACTTC
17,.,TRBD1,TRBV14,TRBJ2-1,CASSQGSSGGYHNEQFF,TGTGCCAGCAGCCAAGGCAGTTCAGGGGGTTACCACAATGAGCAGTTCTTC
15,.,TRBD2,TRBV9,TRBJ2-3,CASSVLAGYTDTQYF,TGTGCCAGCAGCGTTCTAGCGGGCTACACAGATACGCAGTATTTT
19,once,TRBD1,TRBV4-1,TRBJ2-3,CASSQENNRGHSSTDTQYF,TGCGCCAGCAGCCAAGAAAACAACAGGGGGCATTCTAGCACAGATACGCAGTATTTT
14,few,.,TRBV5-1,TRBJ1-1,CASSFGVGDTEAFF,TGCGCCAGCAGCTTTGGGGTAGGGGACACTGAAGCTTTCTTT
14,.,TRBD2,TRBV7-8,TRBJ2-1,CASSLVLAKDEQFF,TGTGCCAGCAGCTTAGTACTAGCGAAGGATGAGCAGTTCTTC
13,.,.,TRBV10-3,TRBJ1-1,CAISEGVNTEAFF,TGTGCCATCAGTGAAGGGGTGAACACTGAAGCTTTCTTT
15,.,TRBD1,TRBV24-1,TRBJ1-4,CATSDSRTGGEKLFF,TGTGCCACCAGTGACTCACGTACAGGGGGCGAAAAACTGTTTTTT
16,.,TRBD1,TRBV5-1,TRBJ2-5,CASSQAEDRLGETQYF,TGCGCCAGCAGCCAGGCGGAGGACAGGCTTGGGGAGACCCAGTACTTC
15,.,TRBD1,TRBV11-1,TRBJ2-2,CASSPTGANTGELFF,TGTGCCAGCAGCCCCACAGGGGCGAACACCGGGGAGCTGTTTTTT
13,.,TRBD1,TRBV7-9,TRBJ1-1,CASSWGQGTEAFF,TGTGCCAGCAGCTGGGGACAGGGTACTGAAGCTTTCTTT
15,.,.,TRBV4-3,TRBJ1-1,CASSQGQGRDTEAFF,TGCGCCAGCAGCCAAGGGCAGGGTAGGGACACTGAAGCTTTCTTT
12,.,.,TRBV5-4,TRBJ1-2,CASSWGATGYTF,TGTGCCAGCAGCTGGGGCGCAACTGGCTACACCTTC
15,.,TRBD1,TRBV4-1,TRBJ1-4,CASSQVGTGDEKLFF,TGCGCCAGCAGCCAAGTGGGGACAGGGGATGAAAAACTGTTTTTT
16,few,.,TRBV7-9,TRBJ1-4,CASSPLWGATNEKLFF,TGTGCCAGCAGCCCCCTTTGGGGGGCAACTAATGAAAAACTGTTTTTT
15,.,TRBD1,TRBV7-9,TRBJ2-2,CASSLQRGHTGELFF,TGTGCCAGCAGCCTACAAAGGGGGCACACCGGGGAGCTGTTTTTT
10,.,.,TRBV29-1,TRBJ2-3,CSVGGDTQYF,TGCAGCGTTGGAGGAGATACGCAGTATTTT
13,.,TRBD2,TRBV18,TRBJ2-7,CASSSGVPDEQYF,TGTGCCAGCTCAAGCGGGGTTCCCGACGAGCAGTACTTC
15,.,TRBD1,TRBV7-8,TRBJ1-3,CASSLGTGAGNTIYF,TGTGCCAGCAGCTTAGGGACAGGGGCTGGAAACACCATATATTTT
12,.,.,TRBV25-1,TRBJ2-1,CASSLTGNEQFF,TGTGCCAGCAGTCTGACGGGGAATGAGCAGTTCTTC
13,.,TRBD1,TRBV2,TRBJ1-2,CASSDDRGYGYTF,TGTGCCAGCAGTGACGACAGGGGATACGGCTACACCTTC
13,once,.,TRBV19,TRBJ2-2,CASRTENTGELFF,TGTGCCTCTAGGACTGAGAACACCGGGGAGCTGTTTTTT
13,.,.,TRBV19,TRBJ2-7,CASSIVAGDEQYF,TGTGCCAGTAGTATAGTCGCAGGGGACGAGCAGTACTTC
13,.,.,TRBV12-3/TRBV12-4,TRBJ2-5,CASSIQGSETQYF,TGTGCCAGCAGTATCCAGGGTAGCGAGACCCAGTACTTC
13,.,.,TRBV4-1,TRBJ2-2,CASSQRNTGELFF,TGCGCCAGCAGCCAACGGAACACCGGGGAGCTGTTTTTT
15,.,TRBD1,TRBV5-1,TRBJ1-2,CASSLGQGAGYGYTF,TGCGCCAGCAGCTTGGGACAGGGGGCTGGCTATGGCTACACCTTC
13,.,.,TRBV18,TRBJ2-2,CASSPRSAGELFF,TGTGCCAGCTCTCCCCGTTCAGCCGGGGAGCTGTTTTTT
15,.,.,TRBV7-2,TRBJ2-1,CASSPLAGSYNEQFF,TGTGCCAGCAGCCCCCTGGCGGGCTCCTACAATGAGCAGTTCTTC
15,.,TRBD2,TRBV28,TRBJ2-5,CASSLASGGAETQYF,TGTGCCAGCAGTTTAGCTAGCGGGGGGGCGGAGACCCAGTACTTC
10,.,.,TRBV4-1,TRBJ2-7,CTREFYEQYF,TGCACTAGGGAGTTCTACGAGCAGTACTTC
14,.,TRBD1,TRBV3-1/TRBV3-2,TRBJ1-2,CASSQDRQGGGYTF,TGTGCCAGCAGCCAAGACCGACAGGGGGGGGGCTACACCTTC
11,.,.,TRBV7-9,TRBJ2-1,CASESNGEQFF,TGTGCCAGCGAAAGTAACGGTGAGCAGTTCTTC
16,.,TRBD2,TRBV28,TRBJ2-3,CASSPGTSGEGDTQYF,TGTGCCAGCAGCCCCGGGACTAGCGGGGAGGGAGATACGCAGTATTTT
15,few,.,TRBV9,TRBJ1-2,CASSDREPLVSGYTF,TGTGCCAGCAGCGACCGGGAGCCCCTTGTTTCTGGCTACACCTTC
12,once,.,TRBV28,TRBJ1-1,CASSWTETEAFF,TGTGCCAGCAGCTGGACAGAAACTGAAGCTTTCTTT
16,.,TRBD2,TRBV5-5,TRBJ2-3,CASSPLAGGRTDTQYF,TGTGCCAGCAGCCCACTAGCGGGAGGGCGCACAGATACGCAGTATTTT
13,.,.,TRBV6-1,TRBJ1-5,CASSDTRGQPQHF,TGTGCCAGCAGTGATACACGAGGTCAGCCCCAGCATTTT
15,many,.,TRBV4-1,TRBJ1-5,CASSQKGDGDQPQHF,TGCGCCAGCAGCCAAAAGGGAGACGGAGATCAGCCCCAGCATTTT